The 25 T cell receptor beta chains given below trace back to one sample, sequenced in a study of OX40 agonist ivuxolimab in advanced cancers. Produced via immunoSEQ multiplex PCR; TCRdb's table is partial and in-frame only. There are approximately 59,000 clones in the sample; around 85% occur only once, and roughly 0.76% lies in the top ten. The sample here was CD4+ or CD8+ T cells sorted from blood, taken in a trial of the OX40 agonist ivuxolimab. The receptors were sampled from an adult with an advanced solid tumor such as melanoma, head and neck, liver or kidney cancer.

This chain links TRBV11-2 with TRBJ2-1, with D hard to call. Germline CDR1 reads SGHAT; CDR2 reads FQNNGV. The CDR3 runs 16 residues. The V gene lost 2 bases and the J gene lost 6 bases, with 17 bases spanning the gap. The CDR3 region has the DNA TGTGCCAGCAGCTTAACGCACCTATCAGGAGTCAATGAGCAGTTCTTC. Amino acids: CASSLTHLSGVNEQFF.

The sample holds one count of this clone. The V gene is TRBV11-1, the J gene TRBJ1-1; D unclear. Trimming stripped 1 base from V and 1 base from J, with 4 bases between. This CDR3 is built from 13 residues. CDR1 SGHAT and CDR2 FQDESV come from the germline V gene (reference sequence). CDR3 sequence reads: CASSLGRNTEAFF. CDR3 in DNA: TGTGCCAGCAGCTTAGGGCGGAACACTGAAGCTTTCTTT.

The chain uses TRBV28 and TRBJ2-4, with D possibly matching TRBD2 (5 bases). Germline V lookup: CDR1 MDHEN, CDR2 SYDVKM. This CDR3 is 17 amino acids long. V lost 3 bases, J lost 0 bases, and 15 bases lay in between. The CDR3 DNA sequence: TGTGCCAGCAGTTTTCTGAGGGAAACGGGAGCCAAAAACATTCAGTACTTC. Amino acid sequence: CASSFLRETGAKNIQYF.

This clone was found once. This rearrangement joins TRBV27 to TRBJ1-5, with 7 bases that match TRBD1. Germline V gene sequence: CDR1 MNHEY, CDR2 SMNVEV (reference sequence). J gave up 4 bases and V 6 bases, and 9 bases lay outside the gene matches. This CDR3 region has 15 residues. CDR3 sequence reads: CASSPGGKWNQPQHF. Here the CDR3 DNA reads TGTGCCAGCAGCCCAGGGGGAAAATGGAATCAGCCCCAGCATTTT.

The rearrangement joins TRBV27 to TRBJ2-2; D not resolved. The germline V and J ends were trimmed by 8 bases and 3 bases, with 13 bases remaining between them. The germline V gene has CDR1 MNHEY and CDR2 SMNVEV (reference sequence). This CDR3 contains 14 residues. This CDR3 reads CASGVGSYTGELFF. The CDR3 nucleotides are TGTGCCAGCGGGGTAGGCAGTTACACCGGGGAGCTGTTTTTT.

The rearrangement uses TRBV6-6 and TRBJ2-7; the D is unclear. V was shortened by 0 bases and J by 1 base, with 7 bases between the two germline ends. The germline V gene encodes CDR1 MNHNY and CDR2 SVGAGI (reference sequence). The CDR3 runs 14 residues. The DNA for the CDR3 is TGTGCCAGCAGTTACTCGTTCAGATCCTACGAGCAGTACTTC. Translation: CASSYSFRSYEQYF.

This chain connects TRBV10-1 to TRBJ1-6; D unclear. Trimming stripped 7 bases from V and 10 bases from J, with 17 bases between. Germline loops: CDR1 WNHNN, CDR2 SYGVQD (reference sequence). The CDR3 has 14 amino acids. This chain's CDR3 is CASKTIRSGSPLHF. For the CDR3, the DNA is TGCGCCAGCAAGACAATACGGAGCGGCTCACCCCTCCACTTT.

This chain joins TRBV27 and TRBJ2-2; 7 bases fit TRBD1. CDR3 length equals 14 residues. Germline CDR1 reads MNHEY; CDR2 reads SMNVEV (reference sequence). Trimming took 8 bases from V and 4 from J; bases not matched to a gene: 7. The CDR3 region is CASSRDSFTGELFF. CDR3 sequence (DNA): TGTGCCAGCTCCCGGGACAGCTTCACCGGGGAGCTGTTTTTT.

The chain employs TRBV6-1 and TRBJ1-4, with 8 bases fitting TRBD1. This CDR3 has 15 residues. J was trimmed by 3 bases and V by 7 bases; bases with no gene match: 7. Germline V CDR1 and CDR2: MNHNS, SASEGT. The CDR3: CASKPRGPSNEKLFF. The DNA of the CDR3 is TGTGCCAGCAAGCCCAGGGGGCCATCTAATGAAAAACTGTTTTTT.

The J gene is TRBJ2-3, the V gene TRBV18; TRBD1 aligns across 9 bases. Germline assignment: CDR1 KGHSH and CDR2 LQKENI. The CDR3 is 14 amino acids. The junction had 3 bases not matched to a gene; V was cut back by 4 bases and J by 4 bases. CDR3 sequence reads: CASSRDRAADTQYF. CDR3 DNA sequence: TGTGCCAGCTCACGGGACAGGGCGGCAGATACGCAGTATTTT. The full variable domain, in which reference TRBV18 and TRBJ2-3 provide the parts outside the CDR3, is NAGVMQNPRHLVRRRGQEARLRCSPMKGHSHVYWYRQLPEEGLKFMVYLQKENIIDESGMPKERFSAEFPKEGPSILRIQQVVRGDSAAYFCASSRDRAADTQYFGPGTRLTVL.

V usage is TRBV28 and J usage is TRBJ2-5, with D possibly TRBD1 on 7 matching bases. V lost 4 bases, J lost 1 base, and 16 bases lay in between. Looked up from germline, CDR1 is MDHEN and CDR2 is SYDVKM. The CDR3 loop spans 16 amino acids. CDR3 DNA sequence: TGTGCCAGCAGTTCCGCGGGACAGATAATCCAAGAGACCCAGTACTTC. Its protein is CASSSAGQIIQETQYF.

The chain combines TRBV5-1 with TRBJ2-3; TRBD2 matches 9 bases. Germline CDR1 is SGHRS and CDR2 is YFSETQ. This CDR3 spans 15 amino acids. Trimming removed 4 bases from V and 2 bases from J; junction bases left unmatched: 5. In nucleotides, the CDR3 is TGCGCCAGCAGCCCGCTAGCGGGAATCACAGATACGCAGTATTTT. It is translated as CASSPLAGITDTQYF.

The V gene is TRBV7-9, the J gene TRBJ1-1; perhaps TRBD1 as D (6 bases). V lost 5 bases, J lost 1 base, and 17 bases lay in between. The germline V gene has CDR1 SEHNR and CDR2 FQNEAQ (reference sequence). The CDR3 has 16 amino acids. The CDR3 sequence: CASSRNQGGGNTEAFF. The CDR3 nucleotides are TGTGCCAGCAGCCGAAACCAAGGGGGGGGGAACACTGAAGCTTTCTTT.

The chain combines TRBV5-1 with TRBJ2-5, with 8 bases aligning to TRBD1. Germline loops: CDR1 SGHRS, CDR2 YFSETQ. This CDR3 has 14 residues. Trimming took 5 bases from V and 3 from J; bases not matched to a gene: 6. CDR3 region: CASSQGTGKETQYF. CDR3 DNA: TGCGCCAGCAGTCAAGGGACAGGAAAAGAGACCCAGTACTTC.

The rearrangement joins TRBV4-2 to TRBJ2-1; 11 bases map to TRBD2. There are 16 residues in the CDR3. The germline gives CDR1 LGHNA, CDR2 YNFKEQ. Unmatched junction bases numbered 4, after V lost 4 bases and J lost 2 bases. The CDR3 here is CASSRTGLAAYNEQFF. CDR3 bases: TGTGCCAGCAGCCGAACGGGACTAGCGGCCTACAATGAGCAGTTCTTC.

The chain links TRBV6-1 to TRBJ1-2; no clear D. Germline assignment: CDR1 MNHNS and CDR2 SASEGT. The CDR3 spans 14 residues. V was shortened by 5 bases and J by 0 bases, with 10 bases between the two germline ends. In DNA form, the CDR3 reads TGTGCCAGCAGTCCCCAAGTCGCTAACTATGGCTACACCTTC. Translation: CASSPQVANYGYTF.

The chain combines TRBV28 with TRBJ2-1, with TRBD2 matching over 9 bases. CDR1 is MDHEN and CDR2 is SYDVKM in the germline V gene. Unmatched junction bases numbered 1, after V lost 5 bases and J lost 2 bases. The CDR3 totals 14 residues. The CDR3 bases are TGTGCCAGCAGTGCGGGAGGGCCCTACAATGAGCAGTTCTTC. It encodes CASSAGGPYNEQFF.

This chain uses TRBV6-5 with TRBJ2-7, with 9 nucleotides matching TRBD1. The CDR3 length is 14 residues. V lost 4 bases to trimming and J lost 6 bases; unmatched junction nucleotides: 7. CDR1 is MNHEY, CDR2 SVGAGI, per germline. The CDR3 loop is CASSWGQGGREQYF. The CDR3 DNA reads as TGTGCCAGCAGTTGGGGACAGGGTGGCCGCGAGCAGTACTTC.

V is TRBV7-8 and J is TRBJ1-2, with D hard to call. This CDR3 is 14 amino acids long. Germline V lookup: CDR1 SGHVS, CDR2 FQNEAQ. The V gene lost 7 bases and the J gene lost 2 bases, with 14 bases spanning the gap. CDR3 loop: CASTLGRTNYGYTF. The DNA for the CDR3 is TGTGCCAGCACCTTGGGCAGAACCAACTATGGCTACACCTTC. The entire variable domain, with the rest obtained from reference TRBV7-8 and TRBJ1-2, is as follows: GAGVSQSPRYKVAKRGQDVALRCDPISGHVSLFWYQQALGQGPEFLTYFQNEAQLDKSGLPSDRFFAERPEGSVSTLKIQRTQQEDSAVYLCASTLGRTNYGYTFGSGTRLTVV.

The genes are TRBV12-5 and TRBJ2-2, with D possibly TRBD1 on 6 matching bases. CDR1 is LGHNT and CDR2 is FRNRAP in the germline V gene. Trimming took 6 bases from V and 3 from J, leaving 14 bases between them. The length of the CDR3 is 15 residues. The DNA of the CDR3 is TGTGCTAGTGGCAGGGGTGAGGGGGACACCGGGGAGCTGTTTTTT. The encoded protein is CASGRGEGDTGELFF. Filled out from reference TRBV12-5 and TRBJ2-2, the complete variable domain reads DARVTQTPRHKVTEMGQEVTMRCQPILGHNTVFWYRQTMMQGLELLAYFRNRAPLDDSGMPKDRFSAEMPDATLATLKIQPSEPRDSAVYFCASGRGEGDTGELFFGEGSRLTVL.

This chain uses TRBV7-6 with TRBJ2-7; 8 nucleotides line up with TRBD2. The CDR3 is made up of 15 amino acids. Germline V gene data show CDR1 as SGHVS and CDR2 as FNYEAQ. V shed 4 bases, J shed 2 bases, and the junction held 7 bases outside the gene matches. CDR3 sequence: CASSSQAGEAYEQYF. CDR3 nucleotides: TGTGCCAGCAGCTCCCAAGCGGGAGAAGCCTACGAGCAGTACTTC.

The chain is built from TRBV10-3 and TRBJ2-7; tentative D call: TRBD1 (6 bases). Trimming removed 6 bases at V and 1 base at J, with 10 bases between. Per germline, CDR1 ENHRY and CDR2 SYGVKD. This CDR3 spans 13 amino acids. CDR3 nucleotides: TGTGCCATCAGGGACAGACTATCCTACGAGCAGTACTTC. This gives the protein CAIRDRLSYEQYF.

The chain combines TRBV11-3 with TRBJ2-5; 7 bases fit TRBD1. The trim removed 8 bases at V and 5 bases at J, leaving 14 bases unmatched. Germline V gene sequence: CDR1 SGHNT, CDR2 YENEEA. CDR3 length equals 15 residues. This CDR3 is CASSEGANRRETQYF. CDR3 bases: TGTGCCAGCTCCGAGGGGGCGAATCGTCGGGAGACCCAGTACTTC.

In nucleotides, the CDR3 is TGTGCCAGCAGTTTATCGAGCCTCGCGACCCAGTACTTC. This gives the protein CASSLSSLATQYF. The rearrangement joins TRBV27 to TRBJ2-5; D is uncertain. The V and J ends lost 0 bases and 7 bases respectively, with 9 bases between them. This CDR3 spans 13 amino acids. Germline V gene sequence: CDR1 MNHEY, CDR2 SMNVEV (reference sequence).

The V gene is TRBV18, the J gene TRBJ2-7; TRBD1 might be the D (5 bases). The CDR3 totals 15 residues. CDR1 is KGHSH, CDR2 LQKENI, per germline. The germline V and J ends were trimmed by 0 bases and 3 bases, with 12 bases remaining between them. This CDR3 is CASSPPNQGNYEQYF. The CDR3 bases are TGTGCCAGCTCACCACCAAACCAGGGTAACTACGAGCAGTACTTC. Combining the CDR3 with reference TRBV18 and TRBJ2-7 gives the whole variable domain NAGVMQNPRHLVRRRGQEARLRCSPMKGHSHVYWYRQLPEEGLKFMVYLQKENIIDESGMPKERFSAEFPKEGPSILRIQQVVRGDSAAYFCASSPPNQGNYEQYFGPGTRLTVT.